A single sample is the source of the 24 T cell receptor beta chains below, sequenced in a study of T cells in Graves' hyperthyroidism and ophthalmopathy. What was amplified from RNA transcripts were TCR beta CDR3 regions. First-round RT-PCR with HTBI primers amplified the TCR CDR3 region. TCRdb used MiXCR to reprocess the multiplex PCR reads, holding one entry per CDR3 protein. In the table there are 400,000 to 600,000 distinct CDR3 sequences, less than 25% of which are singletons. The sequenced sample was blood. The receptors were sampled from a man aged 18 to 29 with Graves' hyperthyroidism.

This clonotype was found a few times. One end of the junction is discordant with germline, which a read error may explain. V usage is TRBV12-3 or TRBV12-4 and J usage is TRBJ2-5; D perhaps matches TRBD1 (6 bases). CDR3 length equals 14 residues. In nucleotides, the CDR3 is TGTGCCAGCAGTCTCGGGAACAGGGAAGAGACCCGGTACTTC. This sequence encodes CASSLGNREETRYF.

This clonotype was detected ten times or more. The rearrangement uses TRBV6-1 and TRBJ1-5; 7 bases agree with TRBD1. Trimming cost V 0 bases and J 4 bases; bases outside gene matches: 6. The CDR3 has 16 amino acids. From germline, CDR1 is MNHNS and CDR2 SASEGT. Here the CDR3 DNA reads TGTGCCAGCAGTGAAGCGCGAGGGACAGTGAATCAGCCCCAGCATTTT. Translated, it gives CASSEARGTVNQPQHF.

This clonotype was seen repeatedly, ten times or more. CDR3 coding DNA: TGCAGTGCTAGAGATGGGGTCCAGACGGAGCTGCTCTATGGCTACACCTTC. It translates to CSARDGVQTELLYGYTF. This sequence joins TRBV20-1 and TRBJ1-2; the D is unclear. CDR1 DFQATT and CDR2 SNEGSKA come from the germline V gene (reference sequence). V was cut by 0 bases and J by 4 bases, with 21 bases left in between. This CDR3 has 17 amino acids.

This clonotype was counted at least ten times. The V gene is TRBV2, the J gene TRBJ1-2; perhaps TRBD1 as D (6 bases). The CDR3 has 13 residues. With 4 bases removed from V and 8 bases from J, the gap between germline ends came to 14 bases. Per germline, CDR1 SNHLY and CDR2 FYNNEI. CDR3: CASSGGRLLGYTF. The CDR3 coding sequence is TGTGCCAGCAGTGGGGGGCGTCTTCTCGGCTACACCTTC.

The sample holds many counts of this clonotype. The CDR3 loop reads CASSEALSGTKGETQYF. For the CDR3, the DNA is TGTGCCAGCAGTGAAGCGTTATCGGGGACAAAGGGGGAGACCCAGTACTTC. The chain has TRBV2 and TRBJ2-5; maybe TRBD1 (6 bases). V lost 0 bases to trimming and J lost 5 bases, with 19 bases between them. Germline V gene lookup returns CDR1 SNHLY and CDR2 FYNNEI. CDR3 length: 17 amino acids.

The chain links TRBV28 to TRBJ1-1; 7 nucleotides line up with TRBD1. Germline CDR1 and CDR2: MDHEN and SYDVKM. The CDR3 extends over 15 amino acids. Trimming at V came to 5 bases and at J to 0 bases, leaving 6 bases not matched to a gene. Here the CDR3 DNA reads TGTGCCAGCAGTGTCCCCGGACAGGTGAACACTGAAGCTTTCTTT. Protein product: CASSVPGQVNTEAFF.

The V gene is TRBV28, the J gene TRBJ2-7; 8 bases agree with TRBD1. The germline V gene has CDR1 MDHEN and CDR2 SYDVKM. This CDR3 is 14 amino acids long. The V and J ends lost 6 bases and 5 bases, in that order; junction bases with no gene match: 9. Here the CDR3 reads CASSWTGRIDEQYF. In DNA, the CDR3 is TGTGCCAGCAGCTGGACAGGGCGAATCGACGAGCAGTACTTC.

This clonotype occurred many times. The rearrangement joins TRBV4-1 to TRBJ2-7; unclear D gene. The germline V gene has CDR1 MGHRA and CDR2 YSYEKL. Deletions cut 1 base from V and 5 bases from J, with 9 bases between. CDR3 length: 13 amino acids. The CDR3 coding sequence is TGCGCCAGCAGCCAAGTGCTACGGGACGAGCAGTACTTC. Amino acid sequence: CASSQVLRDEQYF.

This clonotype was counted at least ten times. The chain employs TRBV10-3 and TRBJ2-7; TRBD1 agrees at 9 bases. CDR1 ENHRY and CDR2 SYGVKD come from the germline V gene. This CDR3 comprises 13 residues. V was clipped by 4 bases and J by 5 bases; unmatched bases: 3. The CDR3 spells CAISVGQGNEQYF. Here the CDR3 DNA reads TGTGCCATCAGTGTTGGACAGGGGAACGAGCAGTACTTC.

The chain couples TRBV4-1 to TRBJ1-5, with unresolved D. The CDR3 totals 15 residues. Trimming took 0 bases from V and 4 from J, leaving 10 bases between them. Germline V gene lookup returns CDR1 MGHRA and CDR2 YSYEKL. The CDR3 reads CASSQDWVGNQPQHF. DNA for the CDR3: TGCGCCAGCAGCCAAGACTGGGTCGGGAATCAGCCCCAGCATTTT.

This clonotype was detected many times. V is TRBV7-8 and J is TRBJ1-2; D remains ambiguous. V was shortened by 3 bases and J by 1 base, with 15 bases between the two germline ends. Germline-derived CDR1 and CDR2 are SGHVS and FQNEAQ. CDR3 length: 16 amino acids. CDR3 protein: CASSLDRTEDNYGYTF. The CDR3 nucleotides are TGTGCCAGCAGCTTGGATAGGACGGAAGATAACTATGGCTACACCTTC. The variable domain in full, with the rest retrieved from reference TRBV7-8 and TRBJ1-2, is GAGVSQSPRYKVAKRGQDVALRCDPISGHVSLFWYQQALGQGPEFLTYFQNEAQLDKSGLPSDRFFAERPEGSVSTLKIQRTQQEDSAVYLCASSLDRTEDNYGYTFGSGTRLTVV.

This clonotype was picked up many times. V and J are TRBV6-5 and TRBJ2-5; weak D call: TRBD1 (5 bases). This CDR3 is built from 13 residues. V was clipped by 4 bases and J by 4 bases, with 10 bases between them. The germline gives CDR1 MNHEY, CDR2 SVGAGI. The CDR3 nucleotides read TGTGCCAGCAGTTCCAGGGTGCGAGAGACCCAGTACTTC. It is translated as CASSSRVRETQYF.

This clonotype came up many times. This sequence joins TRBV28 and TRBJ1-3; a weak D match, TRBD1 (6 bases). Trimming left V 5 bases short and J 3 bases short, with 14 bases between. This CDR3 has 15 residues. The germline CDR1 and CDR2 sequences are MDHEN and SYDVKM. The CDR3 loop is CASSVQGSGGNTIYF. In DNA, the CDR3 is TGTGCCAGCAGTGTACAGGGTTCGGGTGGAAACACCATATATTTT.

This rearrangement joins TRBV24-1 to TRBJ1-1, with D tentatively TRBD1 (6 bases). Deletions cut 7 bases from V and 5 bases from J, with 16 bases between. Germline values: CDR1 KGHDR, CDR2 SFDVKD. The CDR3 is made up of 14 amino acids. The CDR3 DNA reads as TGTGCCACCAGGGGGGGGGGCCCGGAGACTGAAGCTTTCTTT. Translating gives CATRGGGPETEAFF.

In its sample, this clonotype was seen a few times. This rearrangement joins TRBV20-1 to TRBJ1-5, with D possibly matching TRBD1 (6 bases). The CDR3 consists of 15 residues. CDR1 and CDR2 (germline): DFQATT, SNEGSKA (reference sequence). V shed 1 base and J shed 3 bases, with 13 bases lying between them. CDR3 bases: TGCAGTGCTAGAGCCCAAGGACAGCACAATCAGCCCCAGCATTTT. Encoded protein: CSARAQGQHNQPQHF.

This clonotype was counted at least ten times. V is TRBV30 and J is TRBJ2-2; D is undetermined. The length of the CDR3 is 12 residues. CDR1 and CDR2 from the germline V gene are GTSNPN and SVGIG (reference sequence). Deletions cut 4 bases from V and 0 bases from J, with 3 bases between. The CDR3 bases are TGTGCCTGGACAGCGAACACCGGGGAGCTGTTTTTT. Protein sequence: CAWTANTGELFF.

The chain joins TRBV11-2 to TRBJ2-5; perhaps TRBD2 as D (7 bases). Per the germline V gene, CDR1 is SGHAT and CDR2 is FQNNGV. With 4 bases removed from V and 1 base from J, the gap between germline ends came to 13 bases. This CDR3 comprises 15 residues. CDR3 nucleotide sequence: TGTGCCAGCAGCTATATCGGGGGGCCCCAAGAGACCCAGTACTTC. It codes for CASSYIGGPQETQYF.

Many counts were recorded for this clonotype. The chain employs TRBV30 and TRBJ2-7; TRBD1 aligns across 9 bases. The CDR3 covers 13 residues. The V gene end was trimmed by 4 bases and the J gene end by 7 bases; junction bases not matched to a gene: 8. The germline V gene has CDR1 GTSNPN and CDR2 SVGIG (reference sequence). The CDR3 bases are TGTGCCTGGAACACCGGGACAGGGAGGGAGCAGTACTTC. This codes for CAWNTGTGREQYF.

In this sample, this clonotype turned up many times. The J gene is TRBJ1-6, the V gene TRBV27; TRBD1 is a possible D gene (6 bases). The CDR3 is 14 amino acids. The V gene's germline CDR1 is MNHEY and CDR2 SMNVEV (reference sequence). The ends were cut back, 2 bases at V and 7 bases at J, with 9 bases in the middle. CDR3 nucleotides: TGTGCCAGCAGTTTAGACAGGTTAAATTCACCCCTCCACTTT. This encodes CASSLDRLNSPLHF.

V is TRBV18 and J is TRBJ2-7, with D perhaps matching TRBD1 (6 bases). Germline V CDR1 and CDR2: KGHSH, LQKENI. The length of the CDR3 is 13 residues. V was shortened by 3 bases and J by 6 bases, with 12 bases between the two germline ends. CDR3 amino acids: CASSPGPRGEQYF. The CDR3, as DNA: TGTGCCAGCTCACCGGGCCCCAGGGGCGAGCAGTACTTC.

This clonotype has a single count. The chain carries TRBV5-1 and TRBJ2-7, with D possibly being TRBD1 (5 bases). Germline V gene lookup returns CDR1 SGHRS and CDR2 YFSETQ. The V and J ends lost 4 bases and 3 bases respectively, with 20 bases between them. There are 16 residues in the CDR3. CDR3 in DNA: TGCGCCAGCAGCCCATCCCCGCGGCAGGGCGGCTACGAGCAGTACTTC. It specifies CASSPSPRQGGYEQYF.

This chain joins TRBV12-3 or TRBV12-4 and TRBJ2-5, with D possibly TRBD1 on 5 matching bases. CDR3 length: 11 residues. V lost 3 bases to trimming and J lost 9 bases, with 8 bases between them. CDR3 region: CASSLVGAQYF. The CDR3 region has the DNA TGTGCCAGCAGTTTGGTAGGGGCCCAGTACTTC.

This clonotype was detected many times. The chain employs TRBV30 and TRBJ1-2, with unresolved D. The CDR3 extends over 11 amino acids. Germline CDR1 GTSNPN, CDR2 SVGIG (reference sequence). V was cut by 1 base and J by 8 bases, with 8 bases left in between. The CDR3 DNA sequence: TGTGCCTGGAGTGAAGGAATCGGCTACACCTTC. Its protein is CAWSEGIGYTF.

The sample holds many counts of this clonotype. V is TRBV20-1 and J is TRBJ2-7; 7 positions match TRBD1. Germline loops: CDR1 DFQATT, CDR2 SNEGSKA (reference sequence). The V and J ends lost 5 bases and 1 base, in that order; junction bases with no gene match: 5. The length of the CDR3 is 13 residues. The chain's CDR3 is CSAFRDSSYEQYF. In DNA, the CDR3 is TGCAGTGCTTTCCGGGACAGTTCCTACGAGCAGTACTTC.